This entry lists 28 T cell receptor beta chains sequenced from one sample in a study of vaccination and CD4 T cells after COVID-19. Sample treatment: roughly 10-day PBMC culture with coronavirus spike peptide pools or control peptides (ViraFEST assay). At the Johns Hopkins FTIC core, DNA taken from cultured CD4+ T cells was sequenced by way of the Oncomine TCR Beta short-read assay. TCRdb redid the calling of the PCR reads with MiXCR, one entry per CDR3 protein. This sample has roughly 17,000 distinct CDR3 sequences, with approximately 45% found just once. No antigen is known for these receptors. Specimen: CD4+ T cells from blood, cultured in vitro, collected before SARS-CoV-2 vaccination. The receptors here all came from a human donor who had recovered from COVID-19.

The CDR3 bases are TGTGCCAGTAGTACGGGGACAGGATTTAGCAATCAGCCCCAGCATTTT. This codes for CASSTGTGFSNQPQHF. The rearrangement uses TRBV19 and TRBJ1-5; TRBD1 aligns across 8 bases. The V and J ends lost 4 bases and 0 bases, in that order; junction bases with no gene match: 5. Per the germline V gene, CDR1 is LNHDA and CDR2 is SQIVND (reference sequence). This CDR3 is built from 16 residues.

The V and J genes are TRBV6-1 and TRBJ2-7; TRBD1 matches 7 bases. V was pared by 11 bases and J by 1 base, with 5 bases of the junction left unmatched. The CDR3 extends over 12 amino acids. The V gene's germline CDR1 is MNHNS and CDR2 SASEGT. The DNA for the CDR3 is TGTGCCGCTGGCAGGGGGTCCTACGAGCAGTACTTC. Protein: CAAGRGSYEQYF.

The rearrangement uses TRBV7-6 and TRBJ2-5; D is uncertain. The CDR3 is 14 residues long. The V gene lost 7 bases and the J gene lost 2 bases, with 14 bases spanning the gap. Germline V gene lookup returns CDR1 SGHVS and CDR2 FNYEAQ. The CDR3 nucleotides are TGTGCCAGCACCCCTACAGAGCTTCAAGAGACCCAGTACTTC. It codes for CASTPTELQETQYF.

The chain links TRBV28 to TRBJ1-2; TRBD1 might be the D (6 bases). The V gene's germline CDR1 is MDHEN and CDR2 SYDVKM. CDR3 length equals 14 residues. V was trimmed by 5 bases and J by 9 bases, leaving 19 bases between them. CDR3 residues: CASSRRQALPRYTF. CDR3 coding DNA: TGTGCCAGCAGTCGAAGACAGGCCTTACCCCGCTACACCTTC.

The chain has TRBV11-3 and TRBJ1-5; D is uncertain. Trimming left V 3 bases short and J 5 bases short, with 8 bases between. This CDR3 region has 13 residues. The germline V gene has CDR1 SGHNT and CDR2 YENEEA. This CDR3 is CASSFEVDQPQHF. For the CDR3, the DNA is TGTGCCAGCAGCTTTGAGGTCGATCAGCCCCAGCATTTT. The variable domain in full, with the rest retrieved from reference TRBV11-3 and TRBJ1-5, is EAGVVQSPRYKIIEKKQPVAFWCNPISGHNTLYWYLQNLGQGPELLIRYENEEAVDDSQLPKDRFSAERLKGVDSTLKIQPAELGDSAVYLCASSFEVDQPQHFGDGTRLSIL.

The chain combines TRBV30 with TRBJ1-6; D possibly corresponds to TRBD1 (5 bases). V was clipped by 0 bases and J by 10 bases, with 13 bases between them. The CDR3 has 14 residues. Germline CDR1 GTSNPN, CDR2 SVGIG (reference sequence). In nucleotides, the CDR3 is TGTGCCTGGAGTGTAAGGGGAATAAGATCACCCCTCCACTTT. Amino acids: CAWSVRGIRSPLHF.

Written as DNA, the CDR3 is TGTGCCAGCAGCCCTAGCGGGACTAGCTATGTCGATGAGCAGTTCTTC. It specifies CASSPSGTSYVDEQFF. V gene TRBV7-2 combines with J gene TRBJ2-1, with 9 bases identical to TRBD2. V lost 5 bases to trimming and J lost 8 bases; unmatched junction nucleotides: 13. Germline V CDR1 and CDR2: SGHTA, FQGNSA. CDR3 size: 16 residues.

The chain employs TRBV19 and TRBJ2-1, with 8 nucleotides matching TRBD2. Trimming took 5 bases from V and 7 from J; bases not matched to a gene: 10. The CDR3 has 15 residues. The germline gives CDR1 LNHDA, CDR2 SQIVND (reference sequence). In DNA form, the CDR3 reads TGTGCCAGTAGTCCCTCCCCAGCGGGGGTTAATGAGCAGTTCTTC. Its protein product is CASSPSPAGVNEQFF.

This clonotype was found a few times. This chain links TRBV2 with TRBJ1-2, with unresolved D. Germline values: CDR1 SNHLY, CDR2 FYNNEI. The CDR3 is made up of 14 amino acids. V lost 8 bases, J lost 6 bases, and 19 bases lay in between. The CDR3 is CASGGTASPNGYTF. In DNA, the CDR3 is TGTGCCAGCGGAGGTACAGCATCACCAAATGGCTACACCTTC.

This clonotype has more than one count but fewer than ten. The V gene is TRBV27, the J gene TRBJ1-5; D unresolved. Germline CDR1 and CDR2: MNHEY and SMNVEV (reference sequence). This CDR3 is built from 15 residues. The germline V and J ends were trimmed by 2 bases and 2 bases, with 10 bases remaining between them. CDR3 sequence (DNA): TGTGCCAGCAGTTTACGGGGTTCGGGCAATCAGCCCCAGCATTTT. Its protein is CASSLRGSGNQPQHF.

This clonotype was detected a few times. This chain links TRBV6-2 or TRBV6-3 with TRBJ1-1; 11 positions agree with TRBD1. CDR1 is MNHEY and CDR2 is SVGEGT in the germline V gene. This CDR3 has 17 amino acids. Trimming removed 2 bases from V and 1 base from J; junction bases left unmatched: 6. CDR3 loop: CASSYLIGTGGNTEAFF. Written as DNA, the CDR3 is TGTGCCAGCAGTTACCTTATCGGGACAGGGGGGAACACTGAAGCTTTCTTT.

The V gene is TRBV5-4, the J gene TRBJ2-5; maybe TRBD2 (6 bases). The V gene lost 4 bases and the J gene lost 5 bases, with 21 bases spanning the gap. Germline lookup yields CDR1 SGHNT and CDR2 YYREEE (reference sequence). The CDR3 length is 16 residues. In DNA form, the CDR3 reads TGTGCCAGCAGCGGACGTCGGGCGGGAAAAGGGGAGACCCAGTACTTC. Its protein product is CASSGRRAGKGETQYF.

This chain joins TRBV29-1 and TRBJ1-6; TRBD1 aligns across 7 bases. The V gene's germline CDR1 is SQVTM and CDR2 ANQGSEA. The ends lost 6 bases at V and 7 bases at J; junction bases unmatched: 6. The CDR3 covers 13 residues. The CDR3 loop reads CSVGDSENSPLHF. CDR3 DNA: TGCAGCGTCGGGGACAGCGAGAATTCACCCCTCCACTTT.

This clonotype was seen a handful of times. The V call is TRBV20-1, the J call TRBJ2-3; 11 bases agree with TRBD1. Per the germline V gene, CDR1 is DFQATT and CDR2 is SNEGSKA (reference sequence). After removal of 5 bases from V and 6 bases from J, the junction contained 7 bases not matched to a gene. The CDR3 is made up of 14 amino acids. The CDR3 coding sequence is TGCAGTGCTGAGGGGACAGGGGGGACCGATACGCAGTATTTT. This translates into CSAEGTGGTDTQYF.

This clonotype showed up just once. The chain employs TRBV2 and TRBJ2-7; TRBD1 aligns across 8 bases. The CDR3 spans 15 residues. The germline V gene encodes CDR1 SNHLY and CDR2 FYNNEI. Trimming took 8 bases from V and 1 from J; bases not matched to a gene: 10. CDR3 nucleotides: TGTGCCAGCCACCTACCGGACAGGGTTTCCTACGAGCAGTACTTC. Translated, it gives CASHLPDRVSYEQYF.

A few counts support this clonotype. The chain is built from TRBV10-3 and TRBJ1-1, with 8 bases lining up with TRBD1. From germline, CDR1 is ENHRY and CDR2 SYGVKD. This CDR3 is built from 14 residues. Trimming at V came to 7 bases and at J to 1 base, leaving 5 bases not matched to a gene. The CDR3 here is CAIKGQGGNTEAFF. Written as DNA, the CDR3 is TGTGCCATCAAAGGACAGGGAGGGAACACTGAAGCTTTCTTT.

The J gene is TRBJ1-5, the V gene TRBV19; no firm D call. Germline CDR1 reads LNHDA; CDR2 reads SQIVND (reference sequence). Deletions cut 7 bases from V and 9 bases from J, with 16 bases between. The CDR3 loop spans 13 amino acids. The CDR3 DNA follows: TGTGCCAGTAAGGCGTCGGATCTGACGCCCCAGCATTTT. Encoded protein: CASKASDLTPQHF. The full variable domain, with the rest looked up from reference TRBV19 and TRBJ1-5, is DGGITQSPKYLFRKEGQNVTLSCEQNLNHDAMYWYRQDPGQGLRLIYYSQIVNDFQKGDIAEGYSVSREKKESFPLTVTSAQKNPTAFYLCASKASDLTPQHFGDGTRLSIL.

In this sample, this clonotype turned up a few times. The chain is built from TRBV19 and TRBJ2-1; 8 bases match TRBD2. The V and J ends lost 6 bases and 4 bases, in that order; junction bases with no gene match: 2. Germline CDR1 reads LNHDA; CDR2 reads SQIVND (reference sequence). CDR3 size: 13 residues. CDR3 DNA sequence: TGTGCCAGTAGCGTAGCGGGGTACAATGAGCAGTTCTTC. This encodes CASSVAGYNEQFF.

This clonotype has more than one count but fewer than ten. The chain is built from TRBV7-3 and TRBJ1-6; no reliable D call. Trimming removed 1 base from V and 12 bases from J, with 7 bases in between. The CDR3 runs to 12 residues. CDR1 is SGHTA, CDR2 FQGTGA, per germline. CDR3 loop: CASSLNEGPLHF. The CDR3 DNA reads TGTGCCAGCAGCTTAAATGAGGGACCCCTCCACTTT.

V and J are TRBV7-9 and TRBJ2-7, with 7 bases aligning to TRBD1. J lost 0 bases, V lost 5 bases, and 4 bases had no gene match. Germline V gene lookup returns CDR1 SEHNR and CDR2 FQNEAQ (reference sequence). CDR3 length equals 14 residues. CDR3 amino acids: CASSIGQVSYEQYF. CDR3 DNA: TGTGCCAGCAGCATTGGACAGGTCTCCTACGAGCAGTACTTC.

This chain uses TRBV5-6 with TRBJ2-5, with D possibly matching TRBD2 (7 bases). The CDR3 runs to 15 residues. Germline CDR1 reads SGHDT; CDR2 reads YYEEEE. V lost 1 base and J lost 7, with 17 bases in between. The CDR3 loop reads CASSLPKRDTGTQYF. DNA of the CDR3: TGTGCCAGCAGCTTGCCAAAGCGGGACACGGGGACCCAGTACTTC.

This clonotype was detected only a few times. The rearrangement links TRBV7-2 to TRBJ1-1; 8 nucleotides match TRBD1. The CDR3 is 16 amino acids. Germline V gives CDR1 SGHTA, CDR2 FQGNSA. V shed 5 bases, J shed 0 bases, and the junction held 8 bases outside the gene matches. DNA for the CDR3: TGTGCCAGCAGCACCCGCGGGACAGGATTGAACACTGAAGCTTTCTTT. Amino acid sequence: CASSTRGTGLNTEAFF.

Only a few counts were recorded for this clonotype. The J gene is TRBJ2-2, the V gene TRBV20-1, with TRBD1 matching 12 bases. The J segment lost 5 bases and the V segment lost 4 bases, leaving 5 bases of the junction unmatched. The CDR3 consists of 15 residues. The V gene's germline CDR1 is DFQATT and CDR2 SNEGSKA (reference sequence). This chain's CDR3 is CSATGTGGITGELFF. The CDR3 DNA sequence: TGCAGTGCTACCGGGACAGGGGGCATTACCGGGGAGCTGTTTTTT.

This clonotype was counted between two and nine times. The rearrangement uses TRBV2 and TRBJ1-5, with 9 bases matching TRBD1. Germline CDR1 reads SNHLY; CDR2 reads FYNNEI. The CDR3 loop spans 13 amino acids. The trim removed 5 bases at V and 7 bases at J, leaving 3 bases unmatched. The chain's CDR3 is CASSTGGWQPQHF. In nucleotides, the CDR3 is TGTGCCAGCAGTACAGGGGGCTGGCAGCCCCAGCATTTT.

For the CDR3, the DNA is TGCGCCAGCAGTGAGCCAATATCGATTCAGGTAACTCAGCCCCAGCATTTT. Its translation: CASSEPISIQVTQPQHF. This chain connects TRBV10-2 to TRBJ1-5; D call uncertain. Germline lookup yields CDR1 WSHSY and CDR2 SAAADI. The CDR3 contains 17 residues. V was cut by 2 bases and J by 6 bases, with 20 bases left in between.

Comment on this clonotype: A much bigger clone sits one base away, suggesting this may be a read error. This chain links TRBV10-3 with TRBJ1-2, with unresolved D. This CDR3 has 14 residues. Germline loops: CDR1 ENHRY, CDR2 SYGVKD. CDR3 protein: CAISNSGSAYGYIF. The CDR3 bases are TGTGCCATCAGTAACAGTGGGAGTGCCTATGGCTACATCTTC.

The chain is built from TRBV18 and TRBJ1-2, with D possibly matching TRBD1 (6 bases). The germline V and J ends were trimmed by 5 bases and 1 base, with 14 bases remaining between them. CDR1 and CDR2 from the germline V gene are KGHSH and LQKENI. This CDR3 spans 15 amino acids. CDR3 bases: TGTGCCAGCTCATCCTCCGGACAGCTTAACTATGGCTACACCTTC. This gives the protein CASSSSGQLNYGYTF. The variable domain in full, with the rest retrieved from reference TRBV18 and TRBJ1-2, is NAGVMQNPRHLVRRRGQEARLRCSPMKGHSHVYWYRQLPEEGLKFMVYLQKENIIDESGMPKERFSAEFPKEGPSILRIQQVVRGDSAAYFCASSSSGQLNYGYTFGSGTRLTVV.

The rearrangement links TRBV28 to TRBJ1-1, with TRBD1 matching 8 bases. The CDR3 loop spans 16 amino acids. Germline V CDR1 and CDR2: MDHEN, SYDVKM. Germline trimming cut 5 bases from V and 6 bases from J; bases unmatched to any gene: 14. The DNA for the CDR3 is TGTGCCAGCAGTCTGGGACAGGCCACTAAGAAGGCTGAAGCTTTCTTT. This encodes CASSLGQATKKAEAFF.